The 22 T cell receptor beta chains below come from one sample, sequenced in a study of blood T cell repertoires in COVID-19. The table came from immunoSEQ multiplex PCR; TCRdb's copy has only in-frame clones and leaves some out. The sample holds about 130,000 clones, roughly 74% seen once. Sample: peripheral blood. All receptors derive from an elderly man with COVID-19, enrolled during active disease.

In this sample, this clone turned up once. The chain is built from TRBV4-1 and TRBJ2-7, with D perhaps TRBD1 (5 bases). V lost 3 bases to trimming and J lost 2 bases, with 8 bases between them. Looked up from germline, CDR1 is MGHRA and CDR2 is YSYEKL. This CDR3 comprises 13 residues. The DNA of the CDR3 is TGCGCCAGCAGCCAGACAGAAACCTACGAGCAGTACTTC. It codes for CASSQTETYEQYF.

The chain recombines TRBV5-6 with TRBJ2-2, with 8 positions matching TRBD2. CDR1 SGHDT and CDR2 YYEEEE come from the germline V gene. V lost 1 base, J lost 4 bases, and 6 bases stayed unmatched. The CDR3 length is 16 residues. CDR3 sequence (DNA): TGTGCCAGCAGCTTGCCCGGGGGGGCGAGCACCGGGGAGCTGTTTTTT. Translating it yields CASSLPGGASTGELFF. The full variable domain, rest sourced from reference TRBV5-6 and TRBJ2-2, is DAGVTQSPTHLIKTRGQQVTLRCSPKSGHDTVSWYQQALGQGPQFIFQYYEEEERQRGNFPDRFSGHQFPNYSSELNVNALLLGDSALYLCASSLPGGASTGELFFGEGSRLTVL.

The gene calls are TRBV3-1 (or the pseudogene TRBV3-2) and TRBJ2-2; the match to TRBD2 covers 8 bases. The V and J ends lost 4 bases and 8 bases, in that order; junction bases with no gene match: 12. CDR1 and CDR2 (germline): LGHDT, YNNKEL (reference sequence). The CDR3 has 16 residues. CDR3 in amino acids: CASSPERTSSAGELFF. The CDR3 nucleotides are TGTGCCAGCAGCCCGGAGAGGACTAGCAGTGCTGGGGAGCTGTTTTTT.

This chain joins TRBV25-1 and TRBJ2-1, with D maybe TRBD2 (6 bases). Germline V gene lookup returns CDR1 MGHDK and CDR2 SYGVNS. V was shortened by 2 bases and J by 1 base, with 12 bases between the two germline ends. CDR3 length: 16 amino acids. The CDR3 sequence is CASSEPRAGSYNEQFF. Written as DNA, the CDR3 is TGTGCCAGCAGTGAACCACGGGCGGGGTCCTACAATGAGCAGTTCTTC.

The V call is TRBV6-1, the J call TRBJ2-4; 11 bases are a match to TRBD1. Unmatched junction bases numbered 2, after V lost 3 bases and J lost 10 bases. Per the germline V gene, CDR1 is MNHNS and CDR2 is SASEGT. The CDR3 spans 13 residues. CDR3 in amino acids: CASSDGDRGIQYF. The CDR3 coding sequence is TGTGCCAGCAGTGACGGGGACAGGGGGATTCAGTACTTC.

The chain's CDR3 is CASSQMRPDRGRNEQFF. The CDR3 bases are TGCGCCAGCAGCCAAATGAGACCGGACAGGGGGCGAAATGAGCAGTTCTTC. The chain recombines TRBV5-1 with TRBJ2-1; 11 bases line up with TRBD1. The CDR3 has 17 amino acids. Germline V lookup: CDR1 SGHRS, CDR2 YFSETQ. V trimming: 4 bases; J trimming: 7 bases; junction bases outside the gene matches: 13.

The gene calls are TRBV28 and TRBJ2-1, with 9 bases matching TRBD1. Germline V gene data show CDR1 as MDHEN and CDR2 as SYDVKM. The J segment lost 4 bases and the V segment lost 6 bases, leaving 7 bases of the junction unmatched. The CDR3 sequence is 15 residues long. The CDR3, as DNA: TGTGCCAGCAGCAAGGGACAGGGTTTTTACAATGAGCAGTTCTTC. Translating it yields CASSKGQGFYNEQFF.

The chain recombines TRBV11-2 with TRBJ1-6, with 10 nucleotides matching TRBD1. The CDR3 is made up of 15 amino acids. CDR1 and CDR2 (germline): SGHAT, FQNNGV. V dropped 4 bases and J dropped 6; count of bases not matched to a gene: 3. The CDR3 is CASSSRDRGNSPLHF. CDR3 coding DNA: TGTGCCAGCAGCTCCCGGGACAGGGGTAATTCACCCCTCCACTTT.

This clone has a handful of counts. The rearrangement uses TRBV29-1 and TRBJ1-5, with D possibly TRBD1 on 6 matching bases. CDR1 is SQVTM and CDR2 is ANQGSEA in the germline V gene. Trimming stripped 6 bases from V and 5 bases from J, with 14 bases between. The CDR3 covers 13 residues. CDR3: CSVGGQDDQPQHF. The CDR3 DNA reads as TGCAGCGTCGGGGGGCAGGACGATCAGCCCCAGCATTTT. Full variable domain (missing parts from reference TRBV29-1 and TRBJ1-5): SAVISQKPSRDICQRGTSLTIQCQVDSQVTMMFWYRQQPGQSLTLIATANQGSEATYESGFVIDKFPISRPNLTFSTLTVSNMSPEDSSIYLCSVGGQDDQPQHFGDGTRLSIL.

The CDR3 nucleotides read TGTGCCATCAGTGACGGGGGTCTAGCGGGAGGAGATCTCCAAGAGACCCAGTACTTC. Protein sequence: CAISDGGLAGGDLQETQYF. This sequence joins TRBV10-3 and TRBJ2-5; 11 nucleotides agree with TRBD2. This CDR3 has 19 amino acids. V trimming: 3 bases; J trimming: 1 base; junction bases outside the gene matches: 13. Germline assignment: CDR1 ENHRY and CDR2 SYGVKD.

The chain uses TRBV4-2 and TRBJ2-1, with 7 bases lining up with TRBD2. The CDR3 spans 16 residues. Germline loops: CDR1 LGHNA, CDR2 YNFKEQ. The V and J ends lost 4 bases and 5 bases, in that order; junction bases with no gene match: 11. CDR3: CASSLGGRLLDNEQFF. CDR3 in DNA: TGTGCCAGCAGCCTGGGAGGGAGACTCTTAGACAATGAGCAGTTCTTC.

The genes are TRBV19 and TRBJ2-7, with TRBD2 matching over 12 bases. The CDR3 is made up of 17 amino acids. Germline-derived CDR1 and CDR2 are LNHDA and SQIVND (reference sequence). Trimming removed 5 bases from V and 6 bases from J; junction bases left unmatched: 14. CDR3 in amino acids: CASSSLGTSGWNGEQYF. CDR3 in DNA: TGTGCCAGTAGTTCTCTAGGGACTAGCGGGTGGAATGGCGAGCAGTACTTC. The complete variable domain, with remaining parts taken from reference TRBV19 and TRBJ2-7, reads DGGITQSPKYLFRKEGQNVTLSCEQNLNHDAMYWYRQDPGQGLRLIYYSQIVNDFQKGDIAEGYSVSREKKESFPLTVTSAQKNPTAFYLCASSSLGTSGWNGEQYFGPGTRLTVT.

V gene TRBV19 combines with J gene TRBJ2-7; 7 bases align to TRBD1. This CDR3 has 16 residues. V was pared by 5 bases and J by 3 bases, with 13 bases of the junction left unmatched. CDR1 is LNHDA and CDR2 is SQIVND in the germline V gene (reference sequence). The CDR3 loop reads CASSFTPDRKFYEQYF. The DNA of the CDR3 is TGTGCCAGTAGTTTCACCCCGGACAGGAAGTTCTACGAGCAGTACTTC.

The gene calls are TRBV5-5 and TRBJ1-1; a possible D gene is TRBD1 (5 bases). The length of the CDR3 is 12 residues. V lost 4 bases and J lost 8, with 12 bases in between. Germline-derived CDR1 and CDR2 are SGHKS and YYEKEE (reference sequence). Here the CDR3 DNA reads TGTGCCAGCAGCGGATTCTCAGGGGAAGCTTTCTTT. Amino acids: CASSGFSGEAFF. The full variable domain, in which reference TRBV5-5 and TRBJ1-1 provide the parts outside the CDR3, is DAGVTQSPTHLIKTRGQQVTLRCSPISGHKSVSWYQQVLGQGPQFIFQYYEKEERGRGNFPDRFSARQFPNYSSELNVNALLLGDSALYLCASSGFSGEAFFGQGTRLTVV.

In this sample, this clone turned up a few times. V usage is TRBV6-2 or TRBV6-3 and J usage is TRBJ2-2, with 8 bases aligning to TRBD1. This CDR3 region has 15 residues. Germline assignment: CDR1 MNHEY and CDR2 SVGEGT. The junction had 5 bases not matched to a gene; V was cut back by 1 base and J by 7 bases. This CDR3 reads CASSYWQGASGELFF. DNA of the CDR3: TGTGCCAGCAGTTACTGGCAGGGGGCGAGCGGGGAGCTGTTTTTT.

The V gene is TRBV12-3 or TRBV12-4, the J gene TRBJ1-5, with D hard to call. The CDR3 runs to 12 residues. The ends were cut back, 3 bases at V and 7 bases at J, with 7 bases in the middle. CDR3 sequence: CASSLELQPQHF. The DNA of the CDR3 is TGTGCCAGCAGTTTGGAGCTACAGCCCCAGCATTTT.

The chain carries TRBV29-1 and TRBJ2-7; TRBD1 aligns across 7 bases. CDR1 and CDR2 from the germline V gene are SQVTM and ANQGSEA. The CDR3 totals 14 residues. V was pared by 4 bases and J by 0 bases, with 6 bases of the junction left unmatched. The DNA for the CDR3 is TGCAGCGTTGCCGTCGGGACAGCCTCCTACGAGCAGTACTTC. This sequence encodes CSVAVGTASYEQYF.

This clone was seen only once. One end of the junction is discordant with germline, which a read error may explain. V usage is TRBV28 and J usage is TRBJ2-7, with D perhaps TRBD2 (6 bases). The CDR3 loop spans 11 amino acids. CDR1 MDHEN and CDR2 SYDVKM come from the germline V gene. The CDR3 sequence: CASSISGTYHF. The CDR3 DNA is TGTGCCAGCAGTATCTCCGGGACTTACCACTTC.

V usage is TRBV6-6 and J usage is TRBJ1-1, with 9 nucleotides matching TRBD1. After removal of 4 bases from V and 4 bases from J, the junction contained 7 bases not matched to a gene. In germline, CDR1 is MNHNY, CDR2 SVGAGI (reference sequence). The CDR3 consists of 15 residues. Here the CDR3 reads CASSSGQGTGTEAFF. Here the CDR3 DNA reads TGTGCCAGCAGTTCGGGACAGGGAACGGGCACTGAAGCTTTCTTT.

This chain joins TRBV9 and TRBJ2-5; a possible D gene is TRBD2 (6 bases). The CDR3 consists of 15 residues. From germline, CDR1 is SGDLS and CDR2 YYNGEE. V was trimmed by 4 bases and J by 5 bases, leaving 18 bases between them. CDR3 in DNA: TGTGCCAGCAGCTTGGGGGGAGCCCCAGGGGAGACCCAGTACTTC. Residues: CASSLGGAPGETQYF.

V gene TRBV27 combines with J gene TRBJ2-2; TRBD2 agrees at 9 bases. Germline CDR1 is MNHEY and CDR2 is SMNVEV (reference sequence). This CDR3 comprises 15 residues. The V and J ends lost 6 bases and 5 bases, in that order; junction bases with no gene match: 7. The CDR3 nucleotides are TGTGCCAGCAGCAAGGGACTAGCCGGAACCGGGGAGCTGTTTTTT. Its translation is CASSKGLAGTGELFF.

CDR3 loop: CASSLGQVGGYGYTF. The CDR3 bases are TGCGCCAGCAGCTTAGGACAGGTCGGGGGTTATGGCTACACCTTC. The chain joins TRBV5-1 to TRBJ1-2; 7 nucleotides align to TRBD1. The CDR3 runs to 15 residues. The ends lost 2 bases at V and 5 bases at J; junction bases unmatched: 9. From germline, CDR1 is SGHRS and CDR2 YFSETQ.